A selection of T cell receptor beta chains follows, all from one sample in a study of beta chain features in type 1 diabetes. Sequenced by immunoSEQ multiplex PCR; TCRdb stores in-frame clones only, minus some. The sample lists 400,000 or so clones; roughly 12% were seen once. Material for sequencing was naive CD4+ T cells from blood. Receptors originate from a woman between 18 and 30 years old with type 1 diabetes. Each CDR3 is given with its conserved first and last residue. The D gene is left open where the match is weak. Clone size, where shown, is once, few, many, or a class for clones that have expanded.

13,few,TRBJ2-7,TRBV6-6,-,CASSRTSPYEQYF,TGTGCCAGCAGCCGGACTTCCCCCTACGAGCAGTACTTC
14,-,TRBJ1-2,TRBV7-9,TRBD1,CASRPHARGQGYTF,TGTGCCAGCAGACCACACGCCAGGGGGCAAGGCTACACCTTC
12,-,TRBJ2-7,TRBV7-6,-,CASSFVRGEQYF,TGTGCCAGCAGCTTCGTTAGGGGCGAGCAGTACTTC
12,few,TRBJ1-1,TRBV7-9,-,CASTGKNTEAFF,TGTGCCAGCACCGGGAAGAACACTGAAGCTTTCTTT
14,few,TRBJ1-1,TRBV4-2,TRBD1,CASSQDPGGAGAFF,TGTGCCAGCAGCCAAGACCCAGGGGGCGCCGGGGCTTTCTTT
16,-,TRBJ2-2,TRBV5-1,-,CASSLATGRGSGELFF,TGCGCCAGCAGCTTGGCAACAGGGAGAGGATCCGGGGAGCTGTTTTTT
13,few,TRBJ2-7,TRBV7-9,-,CASSPGTSGEQYF,TGTGCCAGCAGCCCCGGGACATCAGGCGAGCAGTACTTC
14,few,TRBJ2-5,TRBV5-4,TRBD2,CASSSGLAQETQYF,TGTGCCAGCAGCTCTGGACTAGCGCAAGAGACCCAGTACTTC
12,-,TRBJ2-7,TRBV6-1,-,CASTLTAYEQYF,TGTGCCAGCACCCTGACAGCCTACGAGCAGTACTTC
15,-,TRBJ2-7,TRBV10-3,TRBD2,CAISQTSGSSYEQYF,TGTGCCATCAGCCAGACTAGCGGGAGCTCGTACGAGCAGTACTTC
13,-,TRBJ2-2,TRBV30,TRBD1,CAWSRTGAGELSF,TGTGCCTGGAGTAGAACAGGGGCCGGGGAGCTGTCTTTT
15,few,TRBJ1-2,TRBV2,TRBD1,CASSTGTGSAYGYTF,TGTGCCAGCAGTACCGGGACAGGGTCAGCCTATGGCTACACCTTC
14,few,TRBJ2-5,TRBV10-3,-,CATRSGKGQETQYF,TGTGCCACTCGATCAGGGAAGGGTCAAGAGACCCAGTACTTC
15,few,TRBJ2-3,TRBV28,TRBD2,CASSSPAGSTDTQYF,TGTGCCAGCAGTTCACCAGCGGGAAGCACAGATACGCAGTATTTT
13,-,TRBJ1-1,TRBV9,-,CASSVSTSAEAFF,TGTGCCAGCAGCGTCTCCACTTCGGCTGAAGCTTTCTTT
16,few,TRBJ2-4,TRBV7-2,TRBD2,CASSSGGILAKNIQYF,TGTGCCAGCAGCTCGGGGGGTATACTAGCCAAAAACATTCAGTACTTC
15,-,TRBJ2-1,TRBV4-3,-,CASTQRSGTYNEQFF,TGCGCCAGCACTCAGCGGTCGGGTACCTACAATGAGCAGTTCTTC
16,-,TRBJ2-2,TRBV4-1,-,CASSQDIPVATGELFF,TGCGCCAGCAGCCAAGATATCCCAGTGGCCACCGGGGAGCTGTTTTTT
14,-,TRBJ2-7,TRBV7-3,-,CASSLAGSYGEQYF,TGTGCCAGCAGCTTAGCCGGGAGTTATGGCGAGCAGTACTTC
16,few,TRBJ1-2,TRBV4-1,-,CASSQDLGEKHYGYTF,TGCGCCAGCAGCCAAGATCTAGGAGAGAAGCACTATGGCTACACCTTC
16,-,TRBJ2-4,TRBV5-4,TRBD2,CASSWGTGTSLNIQYF,TGTGCCAGCAGCTGGGGAACCGGGACTAGCTTGAACATTCAGTACTTC
14,few,TRBJ2-7,TRBV4-1,-,CASSQLGQRYEQYF,TGCGCCAGCAGCCAACTCGGACAGAGATACGAGCAGTACTTC
16,-,TRBJ2-1,TRBV5-4,TRBD2,CASRIAGVVSRNEQFF,TGTGCCAGCAGGATAGCGGGAGTGGTGTCTCGGAATGAGCAGTTCTTC
14,-,TRBJ1-1,TRBV28,-,CASRSQVGYTEAFF,TGTGCCAGCAGGTCACAGGTGGGGTACACTGAAGCTTTCTTT
16,-,TRBJ2-5,TRBV28,TRBD2,CASSLSELAGVETQYF,TGTGCCAGCAGTTTAAGTGAACTAGCGGGAGTAGAGACCCAGTACTTC
15,-,TRBJ2-1,TRBV7-9,TRBD2,CASSLGGRNHNEQFF,TGTGCCAGCAGCTTAGGCGGGAGGAATCACAATGAGCAGTTCTTC
15,-,TRBJ1-1,TRBV15,-,CATSVPGVPNTEAFF,TGTGCCACCAGCGTCCCAGGGGTCCCGAACACTGAAGCTTTCTTT
16,-,TRBJ1-6,TRBV10-3,-,CAISTSAGQANSPLHF,TGTGCCATTTCCACATCGGCCGGACAAGCTAATTCACCCCTCCACTTT
12,-,TRBJ2-2,TRBV19,-,CASGLVTGELFF,TGTGCCAGCGGTCTGGTGACCGGGGAGCTGTTTTTT
15,-,TRBJ1-2,TRBV5-1,-,CASTLGRGADYGYTF,TGCGCCAGCACCCTTGGCAGGGGCGCCGACTATGGCTACACCTTC
14,few,TRBJ2-5,TRBV5-1,-,CASSLEVRGETQYF,TGCGCCAGCAGCTTGGAGGTCAGGGGAGAGACCCAGTACTTC
12,few,TRBJ2-5,TRBV7-2,-,CASSSSRETQYF,TGTGCCAGCAGCTCCTCACGGGAGACCCAGTACTTC
14,-,TRBJ2-1,TRBV25-1,-,CASSEYRGYNEQFF,TGTGCCAGCAGTGAATATAGGGGCTACAATGAGCAGTTCTTC
16,few,TRBJ2-7,TRBV5-6,TRBD2,CASSLAMGTSVSEQYF,TGTGCCAGCAGCTTGGCCATGGGGACTAGCGTTAGCGAGCAGTACTTC
15,few,TRBJ2-7,TRBV18,-,CASSSSGSRSYEQYF,TGTGCCAGCTCAAGTTCGGGTTCTCGCTCCTACGAGCAGTACTTC